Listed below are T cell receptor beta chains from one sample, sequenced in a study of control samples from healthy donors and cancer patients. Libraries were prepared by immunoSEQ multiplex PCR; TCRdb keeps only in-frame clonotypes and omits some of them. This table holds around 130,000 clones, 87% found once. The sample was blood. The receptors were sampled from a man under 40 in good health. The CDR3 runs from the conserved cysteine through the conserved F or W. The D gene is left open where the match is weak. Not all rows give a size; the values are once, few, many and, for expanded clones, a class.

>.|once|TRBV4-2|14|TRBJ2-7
CASSQDRYSREQYF
TGTGCCAGCAGCCAAGATCGGTACAGTCGCGAGCAGTACTTC
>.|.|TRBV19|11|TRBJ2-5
CASSVQETQYF
TGTGCCAGTAGTGTCCAAGAGACCCAGTACTTC
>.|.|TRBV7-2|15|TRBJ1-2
CASSEAPGGNYGYTF
TGTGCCAGCAGCGAAGCTCCGGGAGGCAACTATGGCTACACCTTC
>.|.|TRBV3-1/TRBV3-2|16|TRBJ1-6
CASSQGGSSYNSPLHF
TGTGCCAGCAGCCAGGGCGGTAGCTCCTATAATTCACCCCTCCACTTT
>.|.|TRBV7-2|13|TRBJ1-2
CASSLNSNYGYTF
TGTGCCAGCAGTTTAAACAGTAACTATGGCTACACCTTC
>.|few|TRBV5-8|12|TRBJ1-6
CASSFRNSPLHF
TGTGCCAGCAGCTTCAGGAATTCACCCCTCCACTTT
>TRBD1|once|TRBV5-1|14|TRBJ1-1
CASSRGTDNTEAFF
TGCGCCAGCAGCAGAGGGACAGACAACACTGAAGCTTTCTTT
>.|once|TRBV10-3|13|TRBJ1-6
CAIRRTDNSPLHF
TGTGCCATCAGAAGGACAGATAATTCACCCCTCCACTTT
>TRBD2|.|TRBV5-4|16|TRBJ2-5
CASSLVASGGRETQYF
TGTGCCAGCAGCTTGGTTGCTAGCGGGGGACGGGAGACCCAGTACTTC
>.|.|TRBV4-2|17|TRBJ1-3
CASSSPTGSSSGNTIYF
TGTGCCAGCAGCTCCCCAACAGGCTCTAGCTCTGGAAACACCATATATTTT
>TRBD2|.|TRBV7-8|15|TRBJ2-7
CASSRTSGEYYEQYF
TGTGCCAGCAGCCGTACTAGCGGGGAATACTACGAGCAGTACTTC
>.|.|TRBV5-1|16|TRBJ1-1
CASSLAPGGARTEAFF
TGCGCCAGCAGCCTAGCCCCCGGGGGGGCGCGAACTGAAGCTTTCTTT
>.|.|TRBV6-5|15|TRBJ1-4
CASRALGGANEKLFF
TGTGCCAGCAGAGCTCTCGGGGGAGCTAATGAAAAACTGTTTTTT
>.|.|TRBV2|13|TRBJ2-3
CASREGTTDTQYF
TGTGCCAGCCGTGAGGGGACCACAGATACGCAGTATTTT
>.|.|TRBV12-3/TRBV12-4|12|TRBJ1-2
CASSNKGCGYTF
TGTGCCAGCAGTAACAAAGGCTGTGGCTACACCTTC
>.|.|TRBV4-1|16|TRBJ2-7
CASSQGVAGGSYEQYF
TGCGCCAGCAGCCAAGGCGTGGCAGGCGGCTCCTACGAGCAGTACTTC
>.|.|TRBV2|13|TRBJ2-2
CASSQENTGELFF
TGTGCCAGCAGTCAGGAGAACACCGGGGAGCTGTTTTTT
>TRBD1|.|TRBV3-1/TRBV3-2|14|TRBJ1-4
CASSPTGTNEKLFF
TGTGCCAGCAGCCCGACAGGGACTAATGAAAAACTGTTTTTT
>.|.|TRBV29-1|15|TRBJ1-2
CSVEDTVRANYGYTF
TGCAGCGTTGAGGACACCGTTCGGGCTAACTATGGCTACACCTTC
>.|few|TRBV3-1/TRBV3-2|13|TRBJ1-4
CASSLEGNEKLFF
TGTGCCAGCAGCCTTGAGGGTAATGAAAAACTGTTTTTT
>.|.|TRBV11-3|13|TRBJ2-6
CASYLSGANVLTF
TGTGCCAGCTACCTCTCTGGGGCCAACGTCCTGACTTTC
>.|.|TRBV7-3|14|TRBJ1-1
CASSLTRGNTEAFF
TGTGCCAGCAGCTTAACGAGGGGGAACACTGAAGCTTTCTTT
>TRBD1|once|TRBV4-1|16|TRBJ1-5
CASSQGSGQGYQPQHF
TGCGCCAGCAGCCAGGGGTCGGGACAGGGTTATCAGCCCCAGCATTTT
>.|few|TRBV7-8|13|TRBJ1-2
CASSLDRSHGYTF
TGTGCCAGCAGCCTTGACAGAAGTCATGGCTACACCTTC
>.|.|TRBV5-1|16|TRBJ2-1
CASSLGGAVNYNEQFF
TGCGCCAGCAGCTTGGGCGGGGCTGTTAATTACAATGAGCAGTTCTTC
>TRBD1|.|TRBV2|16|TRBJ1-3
CASRGLTGPSGNTIYF
TGTGCCAGCAGGGGGTTGACAGGGCCTTCTGGAAACACCATATATTTT
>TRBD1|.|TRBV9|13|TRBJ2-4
CASSAIQGHIQYF
TGTGCCAGCAGCGCGATACAGGGGCACATTCAGTACTTC
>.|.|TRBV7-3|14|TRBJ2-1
CASSSAGNYNEQFF
TGTGCCAGCAGCTCCGCCGGGAATTACAATGAGCAGTTCTTC
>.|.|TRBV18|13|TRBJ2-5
CASSPGNEETQYF
TGTGCCAGCTCACCGGGGAATGAAGAGACCCAGTACTTC
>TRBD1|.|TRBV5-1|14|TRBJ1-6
CASSSGQGNSPLHF
TGCGCCAGCAGCTCCGGACAGGGTAATTCACCCCTCCACTTT
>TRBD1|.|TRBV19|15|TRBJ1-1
CASSVQQGLNTEAFF
TGTGCCAGTAGTGTACAACAGGGGTTGAACACTGAAGCTTTCTTT
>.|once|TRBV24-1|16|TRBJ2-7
CATSDDSPGRAGEQYF
TGTGCCACCAGTGATGATTCCCCGGGACGGGCCGGGGAGCAGTACTTC
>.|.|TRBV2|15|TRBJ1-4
CASSRDGTTNEKLFF
TGTGCCAGCAGCAGAGACGGGACCACTAATGAAAAACTGTTTTTT
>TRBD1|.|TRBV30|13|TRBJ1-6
CAWSWDRDSPLHF
TGTGCCTGGAGTTGGGACAGGGATTCACCCCTCCACTTT
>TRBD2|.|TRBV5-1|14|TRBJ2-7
CASSLVLAGDEQYF
TGCGCCAGCAGCTTGGTCCTAGCGGGAGACGAGCAGTACTTC
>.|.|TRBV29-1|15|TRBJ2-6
CSVGTLGSGANVLTF
TGCAGCGTGGGGACTCTCGGCTCTGGGGCCAACGTCCTGACTTTC
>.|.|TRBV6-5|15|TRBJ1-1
CASRPIQTGYTEAFF
TGTGCCAGCAGACCCATTCAGACAGGCTACACTGAAGCTTTCTTT
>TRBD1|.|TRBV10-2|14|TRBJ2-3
CASQDRGGIDTQYF
TGCGCCAGCCAGGACAGGGGAGGAATAGATACGCAGTATTTT
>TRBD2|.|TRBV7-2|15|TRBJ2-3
CASSFERGVSDTQYF
TGTGCCAGCAGCTTCGAGCGGGGGGTTTCAGATACGCAGTATTTT
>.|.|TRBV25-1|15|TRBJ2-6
CASSSYNSGANVLTF
TGTGCCAGCAGTTCCTATAACTCTGGGGCCAACGTCCTGACTTTC
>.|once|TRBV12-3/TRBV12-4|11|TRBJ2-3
CASSLTDTQYF
TGTGCCAGCAGCCTCACAGATACGCAGTATTTT
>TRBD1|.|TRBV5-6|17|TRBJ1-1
CASSAPGQRLVGTEAFF
TGTGCCAGCAGCGCCCCGGGACAGCGATTAGTCGGAACTGAAGCTTTCTTT
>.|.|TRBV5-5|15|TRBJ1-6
CASSNSGSRDSPLHF
TGTGCCAGCAGCAATTCGGGGTCTAGGGATTCACCCCTCCACTTT
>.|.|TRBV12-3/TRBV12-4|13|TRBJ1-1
CASSLGPNTEAFF
TGTGCCAGCAGTTTAGGGCCGAACACTGAAGCTTTCTTT
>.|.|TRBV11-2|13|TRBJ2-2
CASSQWEAGELFF
TGTGCCAGCAGCCAATGGGAGGCCGGGGAGCTGTTTTTT
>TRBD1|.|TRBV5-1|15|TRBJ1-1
CASRIRDRTDTEAFF
TGCGCCAGCAGGATAAGGGACAGGACAGACACTGAAGCTTTCTTT
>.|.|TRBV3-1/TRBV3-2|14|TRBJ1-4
CASSRSEIREKLFF
TGTGCCAGCAGCCGATCGGAGATTAGGGAAAAACTGTTTTTT
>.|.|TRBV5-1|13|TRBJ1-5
CASSVTVNQPQHF
TGCGCCAGCAGCGTGACAGTAAATCAGCCCCAGCATTTT
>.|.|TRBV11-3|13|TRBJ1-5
CASSLGGDRPQHF
TGTGCCAGCAGCTTAGGAGGTGATCGGCCCCAGCATTTT
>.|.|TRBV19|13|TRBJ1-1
CASSMGGNTEAFF
TGTGCCAGTAGTATGGGAGGGAACACTGAAGCTTTCTTT
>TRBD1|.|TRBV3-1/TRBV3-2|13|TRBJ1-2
CASRRQGASGYTF
TGTGCCAGCAGGCGACAGGGGGCGAGCGGCTACACCTTC
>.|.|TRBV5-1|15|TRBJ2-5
CASTGSVSGQETQYF
TGCGCCAGCACCGGGTCGGTGTCAGGCCAAGAGACCCAGTACTTC
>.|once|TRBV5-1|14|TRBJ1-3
CASGQGSSGNTIYF
TGCGCCAGCGGGCAGGGTAGCTCTGGAAACACCATATATTTT
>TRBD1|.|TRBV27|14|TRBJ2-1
CASSPDRGVNEQFF
TGTGCCAGCAGTCCGGACAGGGGGGTTAATGAGCAGTTCTTC
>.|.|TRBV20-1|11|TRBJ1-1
CSARGALQAFF
TGCAGTGCTAGGGGGGCCCTCCAAGCTTTCTTT